This entry features one TCR beta chain sequence. Its antigen is undetermined. Described treatment: around 19 received Ad26.COV2.S at low or high dose, single or two shots; about 5 received placebo; per-sample allocation not given. At day 63 after the first vaccine or placebo injection, samples were drawn. An adult donor aged 18-55 years was enrolled in Boston. The data derive from a study of Ad26.COV2.S vaccination and SARS-CoV-2 variants. In the study overall: Once, or twice with 56 days between doses, Ad26.COV2.S was given intramuscularly. Overall study findings and caveats: While placebo recipients had lower spike-specific TCR breadth, vaccine recipients had more.

This CDR3 region has 13 residues. Germline lookup yields CDR1 SGDLS and CDR2 YYNGEE. Trimming removed 4 bases from V and 4 bases from J, with 11 bases in between. The data were produced by immunoSEQ multiplex PCR, yet TCRdb's version contains in-frame clones alone and is incomplete. The profile shows some 300,000 clones, 70% to 90% of them singletons. The sequences come from peripheral blood, collected in a trial of Ad26.COV2.S vaccine versus placebo. The TCR sequence derives from a person between 18 and 65 years old who received the Ad26.COV2.S COVID-19 vaccine or a placebo. The V gene is TRBV9, the J gene TRBJ2-5; maybe TRBD2 (6 bases). The CDR3 nucleotides read TGTGCCAGCAGCTTGGACTACTCAGAGACCCAGTACTTC. Its protein product is CASSLDYSETQYF.